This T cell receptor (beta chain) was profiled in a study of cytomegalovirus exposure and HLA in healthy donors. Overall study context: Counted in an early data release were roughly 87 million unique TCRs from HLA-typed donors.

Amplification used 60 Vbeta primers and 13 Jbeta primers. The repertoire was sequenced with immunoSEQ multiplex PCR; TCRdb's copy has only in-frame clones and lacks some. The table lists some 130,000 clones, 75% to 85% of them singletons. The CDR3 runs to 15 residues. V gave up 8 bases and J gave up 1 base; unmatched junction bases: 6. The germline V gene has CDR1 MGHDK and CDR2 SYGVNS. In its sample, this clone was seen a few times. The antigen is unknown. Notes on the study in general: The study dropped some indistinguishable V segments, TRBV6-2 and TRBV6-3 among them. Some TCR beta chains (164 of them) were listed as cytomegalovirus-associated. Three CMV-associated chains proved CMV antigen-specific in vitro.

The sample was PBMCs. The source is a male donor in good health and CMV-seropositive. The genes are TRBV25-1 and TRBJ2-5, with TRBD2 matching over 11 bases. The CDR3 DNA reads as TGTGCCAGCGGACGACTAGCGGGACTCCAAGAGACCCAGTACTTC. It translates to CASGRLAGLQETQYF.